This T cell receptor (beta chain) was obtained from a study of OX40 agonist ivuxolimab in advanced cancers. Study overall: The group had a mean age of roughly 65 years, ranged from 23 to 79, and was around 86% male. The study's findings and limits: Individuals who were partial responders at 0.1-3.0 mg/kg had clonal expansion that ranked among the lowest.

Trimming pared 5 bases from V and 2 bases from J, leaving 11 bases between. Germline CDR1 and CDR2: SNHLY and FYNNEI. The CDR3 runs 14 residues. TCRdb's copy holds only in-frame clones and misses some; the assay was immunoSEQ multiplex PCR. Among around 100,000 clones listed, approximately 90% were seen once. This clone was seen just once. No antigen is known for it. The material sequenced was CD4+ or CD8+ T cells sorted from blood, taken in a trial of the OX40 agonist ivuxolimab. The receptor comes from an adult with an advanced solid tumor such as melanoma, head and neck, liver or kidney cancer. The gene calls are TRBV2 and TRBJ2-3, with D possibly TRBD2 on 6 matching bases. CDR3 DNA: TGTGCCAGCAGTCCGCGGGGAAACACAGATACGCAGTATTTT. It codes for CASSPRGNTDTQYF.